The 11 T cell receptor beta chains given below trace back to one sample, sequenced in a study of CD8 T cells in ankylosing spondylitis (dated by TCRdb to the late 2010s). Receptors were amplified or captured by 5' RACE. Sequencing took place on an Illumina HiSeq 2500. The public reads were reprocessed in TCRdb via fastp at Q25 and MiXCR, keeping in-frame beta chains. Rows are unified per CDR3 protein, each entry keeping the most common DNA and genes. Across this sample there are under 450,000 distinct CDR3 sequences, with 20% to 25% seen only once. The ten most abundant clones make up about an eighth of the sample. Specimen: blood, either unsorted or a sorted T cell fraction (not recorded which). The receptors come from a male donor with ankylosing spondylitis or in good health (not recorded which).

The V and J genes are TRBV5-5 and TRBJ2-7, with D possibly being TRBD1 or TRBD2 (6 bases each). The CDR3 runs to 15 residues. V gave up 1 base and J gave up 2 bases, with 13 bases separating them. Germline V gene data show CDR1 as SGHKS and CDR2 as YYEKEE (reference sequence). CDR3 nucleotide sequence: TGTGCCAGCAGCTTGTATCCGGAGGGGGCCTACGAGCAGTACTTC. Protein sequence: CASSLYPEGAYEQYF.

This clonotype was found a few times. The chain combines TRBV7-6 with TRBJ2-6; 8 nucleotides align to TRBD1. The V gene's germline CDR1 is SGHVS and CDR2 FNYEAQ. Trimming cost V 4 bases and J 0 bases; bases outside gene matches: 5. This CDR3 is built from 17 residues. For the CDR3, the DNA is TGTGCCAGCAGCTACCGGGACAGGAACTCTGGGGCCAACGTCCTGACTTTC. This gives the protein CASSYRDRNSGANVLTF.

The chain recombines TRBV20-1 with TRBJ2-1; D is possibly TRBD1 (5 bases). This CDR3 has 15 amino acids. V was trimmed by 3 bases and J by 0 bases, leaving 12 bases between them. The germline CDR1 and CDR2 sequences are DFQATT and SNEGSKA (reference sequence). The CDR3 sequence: CSARDTFRSYNEQFF. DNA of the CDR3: TGCAGTGCTAGGGACACTTTTCGCTCCTACAATGAGCAGTTCTTC.

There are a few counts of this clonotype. CDR3 DNA sequence: TGTGCCAGCAGTTTAGGAGGGACAGGGATGGATGAGCAGTTCTTC. Protein: CASSLGGTGMDEQFF. This chain joins TRBV12-3 or TRBV12-4 and TRBJ2-1, with 9 bases aligning to TRBD1. The CDR3 consists of 15 residues. Trimming at V came to 1 base and at J to 8 bases, leaving 6 bases not matched to a gene.

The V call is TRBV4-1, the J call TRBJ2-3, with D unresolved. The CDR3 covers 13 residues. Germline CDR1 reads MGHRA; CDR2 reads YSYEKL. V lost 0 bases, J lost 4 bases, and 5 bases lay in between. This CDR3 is CASSQDLSDTQYF. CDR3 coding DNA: TGCGCCAGCAGCCAAGATCTCTCAGATACGCAGTATTTT.

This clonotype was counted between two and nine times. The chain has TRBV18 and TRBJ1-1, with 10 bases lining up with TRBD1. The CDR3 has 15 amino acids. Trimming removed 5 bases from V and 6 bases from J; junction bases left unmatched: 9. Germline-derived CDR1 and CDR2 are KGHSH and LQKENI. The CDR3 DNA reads TGTGCCAGCTCATCAACTTCTGGACAGGGGGCTGAAGCTTTCTTT. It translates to CASSSTSGQGAEAFF.

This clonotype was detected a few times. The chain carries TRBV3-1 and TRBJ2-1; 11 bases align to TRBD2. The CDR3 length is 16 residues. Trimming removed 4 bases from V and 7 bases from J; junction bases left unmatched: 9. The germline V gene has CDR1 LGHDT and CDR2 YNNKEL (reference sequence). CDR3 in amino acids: CASSPLTSGVDNEQFF. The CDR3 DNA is TGTGCCAGCAGCCCCCTGACTAGCGGGGTTGATAATGAGCAGTTCTTC.

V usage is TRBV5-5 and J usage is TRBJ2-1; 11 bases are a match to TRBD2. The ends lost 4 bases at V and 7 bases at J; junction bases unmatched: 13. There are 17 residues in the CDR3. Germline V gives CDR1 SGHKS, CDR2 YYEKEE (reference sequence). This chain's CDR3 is CASSAYLAGGPSNEQFF. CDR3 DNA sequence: TGTGCCAGCAGCGCCTACTTAGCGGGGGGGCCTAGTAATGAGCAGTTCTTC.

CDR3 residues: CASSQQGVGGELFF. The CDR3 DNA is TGCGCCAGCAGCCAGCAGGGGGTAGGCGGGGAGCTGTTTTTT. The chain links TRBV4-1 to TRBJ2-2; 7 bases map to TRBD1. The CDR3 contains 14 residues. The trim removed 3 bases at V and 7 bases at J, leaving 5 bases unmatched. Germline CDR1 MGHRA, CDR2 YSYEKL.

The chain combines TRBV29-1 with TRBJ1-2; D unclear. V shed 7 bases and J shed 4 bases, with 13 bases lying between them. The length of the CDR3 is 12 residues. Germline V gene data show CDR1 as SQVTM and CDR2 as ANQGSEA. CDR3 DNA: TGCAGCGGATACTACAGTTCCTATGGCTACACCTTC. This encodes CSGYYSSYGYTF. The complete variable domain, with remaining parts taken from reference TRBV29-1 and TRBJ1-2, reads SAVISQKPSRDICQRGTSLTIQCQVDSQVTMMFWYRQQPGQSLTLIATANQGSEATYESGFVIDKFPISRPNLTFSTLTVSNMSPEDSSIYLCSGYYSSYGYTFGSGTRLTVV.

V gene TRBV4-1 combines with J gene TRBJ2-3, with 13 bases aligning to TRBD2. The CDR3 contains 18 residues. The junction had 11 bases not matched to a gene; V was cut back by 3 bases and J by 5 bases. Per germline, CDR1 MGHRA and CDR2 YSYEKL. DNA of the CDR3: TGCGCCAGCAGCCAGATCCCCGGGACTAGCGGGGTTCGAGATACGCAGTATTTT. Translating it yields CASSQIPGTSGVRDTQYF.